One and the same sample provided the 8 T cell receptor beta chains below, sequenced in a study of blood T cell repertoires in COVID-19. Profiling relied on immunoSEQ multiplex PCR, and the TCRdb table lists in-frame clones only, not all of them. The data show under 200,000 clones, 90% seen once. Sequenced input: peripheral blood. The receptors derive from a man aged 45 to 65 with acute or convalescent COVID-19.

The V call is TRBV10-3, the J call TRBJ1-1; D uncertain. Looked up from germline, CDR1 is ENHRY and CDR2 is SYGVKD. The CDR3 length is 16 residues. The ends were cut back, 6 bases at V and 3 bases at J, with 20 bases in the middle. The CDR3 DNA follows: TGTGCCATCAGACCCCTGGGGAGAGATATTGACACTGAAGCTTTCTTT. Translated, it gives CAIRPLGRDIDTEAFF.

The chain couples TRBV5-1 to TRBJ2-3; TRBD1 aligns across 8 bases. J lost 2 bases, V lost 4 bases, and 6 bases had no gene match. This CDR3 contains 15 residues. CDR1 and CDR2 from the germline V gene are SGHRS and YFSETQ. CDR3 in amino acids: CASSAGQGNTDTQYF. The CDR3 DNA follows: TGCGCCAGCAGCGCTGGACAGGGAAACACAGATACGCAGTATTTT. Based on the CDR3 plus reference TRBV5-1 and TRBJ2-3, the full variable domain is KAGVTQTPRYLIKTRGQQVTLSCSPISGHRSVSWYQQTPGQGLQFLFEYFSETQRNKGNFPGRFSGRQFSNSRSEMNVSTLELGDSALYLCASSAGQGNTDTQYFGPGTRLTVL.

This chain connects TRBV3-1 (or the pseudogene TRBV3-2) to TRBJ1-2, with TRBD1 identical over 7 bases. Looked up from germline, CDR1 is LGHDT and CDR2 is YNNKEL (reference sequence). The trim removed 4 bases at V and 4 bases at J, leaving 3 bases unmatched. There are 13 residues in the CDR3. CDR3: CASSRGDSYGYTF. CDR3 DNA: TGTGCCAGCAGCCGCGGGGACAGCTATGGCTACACCTTC.

The rearrangement joins TRBV27 to TRBJ1-1; 8 positions agree with TRBD1. The V and J ends lost 5 bases and 4 bases, in that order; junction bases with no gene match: 6. Germline-derived CDR1 and CDR2 are MNHEY and SMNVEV (reference sequence). The CDR3 extends over 14 amino acids. Written as DNA, the CDR3 is TGTGCCAGCAGTCCCAGGGGGCTGCGCACTGAAGCTTTCTTT. Translated: CASSPRGLRTEAFF.

The rearrangement joins TRBV11-1 to TRBJ2-4, with 7 bases identical to TRBD1. J gave up 0 bases and V 5 bases, and 7 bases lay outside the gene matches. The germline gives CDR1 SGHAT, CDR2 FQDESV (reference sequence). The CDR3 runs 16 residues. CDR3 amino acids: CASSRRQGEAKNIQYF. CDR3 nucleotides: TGTGCCAGCAGCCGACGACAGGGAGAAGCCAAAAACATTCAGTACTTC.

The chain employs TRBV5-1 and TRBJ2-2; tentative D call: TRBD1 (5 bases). Trimming removed 1 base at V and 4 bases at J, with 8 bases between. Germline V gene sequence: CDR1 SGHRS, CDR2 YFSETQ. CDR3 size: 14 residues. CDR3 in DNA: TGCGCCAGCAGCTTGTCCACAGGCACCGGGGAGCTGTTTTTT. Its protein is CASSLSTGTGELFF.

The chain carries TRBV27 and TRBJ1-2; 12 nucleotides match TRBD1. Trimming at V came to 5 bases and at J to 7 bases, leaving 8 bases not matched to a gene. The CDR3 totals 15 residues. CDR1 MNHEY and CDR2 SMNVEV come from the germline V gene (reference sequence). The CDR3, as DNA: TGTGCCAGCAGTGCGCCGGGACAGGGGGCTAGTGGCTACACCTTC. It yields the protein CASSAPGQGASGYTF.

This chain joins TRBV3-1 (or the pseudogene TRBV3-2) and TRBJ1-5; 7 nucleotides match TRBD1. The CDR3 has 15 residues. V lost 4 bases, J lost 4 bases, and 7 bases stayed unmatched. Germline CDR1 LGHDT, CDR2 YNNKEL (reference sequence). The CDR3 sequence is CASSRETGTNQPQHF. The CDR3 DNA sequence: TGTGCCAGCAGCCGAGAGACAGGGACGAATCAGCCCCAGCATTTT.